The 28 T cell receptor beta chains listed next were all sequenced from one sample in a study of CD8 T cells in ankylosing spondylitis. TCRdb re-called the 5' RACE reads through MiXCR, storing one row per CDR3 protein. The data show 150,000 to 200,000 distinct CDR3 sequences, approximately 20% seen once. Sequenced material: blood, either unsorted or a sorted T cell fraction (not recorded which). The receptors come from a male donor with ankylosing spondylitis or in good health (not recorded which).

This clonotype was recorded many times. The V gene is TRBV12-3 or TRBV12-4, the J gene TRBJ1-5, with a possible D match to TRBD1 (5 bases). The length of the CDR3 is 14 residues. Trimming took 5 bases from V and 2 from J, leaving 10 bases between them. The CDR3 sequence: CASSGGRGNQPQHF. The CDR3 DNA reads TGTGCCAGCAGTGGGGGAAGAGGCAATCAGCCCCAGCATTTT.

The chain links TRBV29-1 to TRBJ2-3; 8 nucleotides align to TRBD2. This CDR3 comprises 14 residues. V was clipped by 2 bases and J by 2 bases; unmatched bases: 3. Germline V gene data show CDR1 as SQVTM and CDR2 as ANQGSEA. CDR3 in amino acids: CSVELAGHTDTQYF. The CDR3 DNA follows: TGCAGCGTTGAACTAGCGGGCCACACAGATACGCAGTATTTT.

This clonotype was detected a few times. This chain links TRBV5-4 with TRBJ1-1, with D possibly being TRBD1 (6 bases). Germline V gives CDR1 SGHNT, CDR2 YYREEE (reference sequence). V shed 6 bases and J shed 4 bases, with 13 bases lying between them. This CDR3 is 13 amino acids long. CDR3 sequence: CASTSGAATEAFF. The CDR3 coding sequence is TGTGCCAGCACCTCGGGGGCCGCCACTGAAGCTTTCTTT.

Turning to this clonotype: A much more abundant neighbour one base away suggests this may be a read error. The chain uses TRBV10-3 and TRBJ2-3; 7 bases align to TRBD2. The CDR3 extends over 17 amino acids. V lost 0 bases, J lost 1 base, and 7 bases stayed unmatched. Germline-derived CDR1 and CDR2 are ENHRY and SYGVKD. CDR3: CAISESMAGAGTDTQYF. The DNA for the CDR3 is TGTGCCATCAGTGAGTCGATGGCGGGAGCTGGCACAGATACGCAGTATTTT.

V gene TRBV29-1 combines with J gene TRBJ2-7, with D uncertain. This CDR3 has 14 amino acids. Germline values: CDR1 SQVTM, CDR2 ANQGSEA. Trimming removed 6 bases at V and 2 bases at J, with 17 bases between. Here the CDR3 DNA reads TGCAGCGTAGCAAAGGGCCCACCGCCCTACGAGCAGTACTTC. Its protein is CSVAKGPPPYEQYF.

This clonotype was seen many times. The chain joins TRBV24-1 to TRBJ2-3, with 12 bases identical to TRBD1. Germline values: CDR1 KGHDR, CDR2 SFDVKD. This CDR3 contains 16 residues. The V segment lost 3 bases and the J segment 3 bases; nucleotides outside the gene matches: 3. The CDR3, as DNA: TGTGCCACCAGTGATATGGGACAGGGGGCAACAGATACGCAGTATTTT. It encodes CATSDMGQGATDTQYF.

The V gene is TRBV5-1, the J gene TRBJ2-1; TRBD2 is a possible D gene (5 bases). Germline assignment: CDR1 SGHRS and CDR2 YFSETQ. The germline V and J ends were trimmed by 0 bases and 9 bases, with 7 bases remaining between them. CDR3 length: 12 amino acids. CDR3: CASSLGRSEQFF. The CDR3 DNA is TGCGCCAGCAGCTTGGGGAGGAGTGAGCAGTTCTTC.

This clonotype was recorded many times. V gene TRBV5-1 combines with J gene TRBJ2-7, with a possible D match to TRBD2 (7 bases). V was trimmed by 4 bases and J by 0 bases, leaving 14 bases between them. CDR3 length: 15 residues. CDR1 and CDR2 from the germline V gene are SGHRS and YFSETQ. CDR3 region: CASSRGGSPSYEQYF. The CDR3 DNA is TGCGCCAGCAGCCGCGGGGGCAGCCCCTCCTACGAGCAGTACTTC. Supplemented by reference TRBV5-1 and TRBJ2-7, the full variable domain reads KAGVTQTPRYLIKTRGQQVTLSCSPISGHRSVSWYQQTPGQGLQFLFEYFSETQRNKGNFPGRFSGRQFSNSRSEMNVSTLELGDSALYLCASSRGGSPSYEQYFGPGTRLTVT.

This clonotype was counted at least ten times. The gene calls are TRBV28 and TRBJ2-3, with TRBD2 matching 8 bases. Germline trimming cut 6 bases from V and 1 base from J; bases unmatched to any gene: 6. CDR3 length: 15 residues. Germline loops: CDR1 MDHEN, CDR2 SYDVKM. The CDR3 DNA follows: TGTGCCAGCAGGGGAGCGGGAGTTGGCACAGATACGCAGTATTTT. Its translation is CASRGAGVGTDTQYF.

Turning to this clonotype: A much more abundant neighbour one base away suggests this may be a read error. In DNA, the CDR3 is TGCAGTACTAGATCGACAGTGTACCAAGAGACCCAGTACTTC. It codes for CSTRSTVYQETQYF. V and J are TRBV20-1 and TRBJ2-5; D assignment may be TRBD1 or TRBD2 (5 bases each). Germline V gives CDR1 DFQATT, CDR2 SNEGSKA (reference sequence). The CDR3 is 14 amino acids.

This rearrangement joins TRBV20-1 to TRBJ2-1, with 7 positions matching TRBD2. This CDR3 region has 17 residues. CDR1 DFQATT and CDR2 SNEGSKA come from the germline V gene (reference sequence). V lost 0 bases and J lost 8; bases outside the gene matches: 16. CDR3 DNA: TGCAGTGCTAGAGATAATACGCGAGGACTAGGAAGAGATGAGCAGTTCTTC. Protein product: CSARDNTRGLGRDEQFF.

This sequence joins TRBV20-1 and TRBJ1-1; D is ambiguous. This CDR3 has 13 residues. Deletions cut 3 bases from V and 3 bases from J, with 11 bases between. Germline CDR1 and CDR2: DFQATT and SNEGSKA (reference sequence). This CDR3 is CSASRQRDTEAFF. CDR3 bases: TGCAGTGCTAGCCGTCAGAGGGACACTGAAGCTTTCTTT.

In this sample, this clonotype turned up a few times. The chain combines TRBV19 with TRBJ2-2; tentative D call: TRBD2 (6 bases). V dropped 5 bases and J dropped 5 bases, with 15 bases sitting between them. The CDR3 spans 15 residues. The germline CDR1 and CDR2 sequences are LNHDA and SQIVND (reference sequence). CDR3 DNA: TGTGCCAGTAGTGAGGGACTGCTCAGGACCGGGGAGCTGTTTTTT. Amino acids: CASSEGLLRTGELFF.

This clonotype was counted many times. For the CDR3, the DNA is TGCGCCAGCGGGACAGGGGGAATCGAGCAGTACTTC. It specifies CASGTGGIEQYF. The rearrangement links TRBV5-1 to TRBJ2-7; 11 bases match TRBD1. The CDR3 runs 12 residues. The V gene's germline CDR1 is SGHRS and CDR2 YFSETQ. With 7 bases clipped from V and 6 bases from J, the junction kept 3 bases outside the gene matches.

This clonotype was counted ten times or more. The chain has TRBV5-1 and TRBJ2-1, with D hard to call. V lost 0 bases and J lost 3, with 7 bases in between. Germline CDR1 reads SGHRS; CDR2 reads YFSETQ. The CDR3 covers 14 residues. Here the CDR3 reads CASSLGASYNEQFF. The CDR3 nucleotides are TGCGCCAGCAGCTTGGGGGCTAGCTACAATGAGCAGTTCTTC.

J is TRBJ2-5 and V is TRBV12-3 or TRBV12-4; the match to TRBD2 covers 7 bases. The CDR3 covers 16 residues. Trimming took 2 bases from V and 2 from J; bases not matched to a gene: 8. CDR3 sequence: CASSLSWAGEQETQYF. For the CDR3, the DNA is TGTGCCAGCAGTTTAAGTTGGGCGGGGGAACAAGAGACCCAGTACTTC.

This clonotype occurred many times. CDR3 DNA: TGTGCCAGCACGAGAAGGGGGTCCGGGGAGCTGTTTTTT. Residues: CASTRRGSGELFF. The chain employs TRBV12-3 or TRBV12-4 and TRBJ2-2; D is possibly TRBD1 (6 bases). The CDR3 covers 13 residues. The germline V and J ends were trimmed by 7 bases and 6 bases, with 12 bases remaining between them.

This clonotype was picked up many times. CDR3 sequence reads: CASSLTPAVVEAFF. The CDR3 DNA is TGCGCCAGCAGCTTGACCCCCGCGGTGGTTGAAGCTTTCTTT. The V and J genes are TRBV5-1 and TRBJ1-1, with D unresolved. Germline CDR1 and CDR2: SGHRS and YFSETQ. The CDR3 spans 14 residues. Trimming pared 1 base from V and 7 bases from J, leaving 14 bases between.

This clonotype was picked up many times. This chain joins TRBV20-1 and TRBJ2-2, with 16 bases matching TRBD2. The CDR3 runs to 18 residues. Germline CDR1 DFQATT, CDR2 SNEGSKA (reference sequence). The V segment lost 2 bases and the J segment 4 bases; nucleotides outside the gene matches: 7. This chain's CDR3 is CSARRSGLAGGGTGELFF. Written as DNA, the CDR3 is TGCAGTGCTAGAAGGTCGGGACTAGCGGGAGGGGGCACCGGGGAGCTGTTTTTT.

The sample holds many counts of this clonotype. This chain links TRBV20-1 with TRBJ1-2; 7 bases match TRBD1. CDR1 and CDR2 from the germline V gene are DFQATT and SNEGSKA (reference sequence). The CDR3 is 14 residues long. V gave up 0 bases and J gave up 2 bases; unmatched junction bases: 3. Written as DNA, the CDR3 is TGCAGTGCTAGAGATCGGGGACAGAACTATGGCTACACCTTC. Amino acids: CSARDRGQNYGYTF.

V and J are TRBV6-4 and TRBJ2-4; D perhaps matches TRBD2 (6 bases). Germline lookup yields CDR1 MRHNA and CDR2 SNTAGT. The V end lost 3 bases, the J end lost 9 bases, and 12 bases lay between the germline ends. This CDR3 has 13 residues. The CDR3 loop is CASSETSQGIQYF. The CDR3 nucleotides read TGTGCCAGCAGTGAGACTAGTCAGGGCATTCAGTACTTC.

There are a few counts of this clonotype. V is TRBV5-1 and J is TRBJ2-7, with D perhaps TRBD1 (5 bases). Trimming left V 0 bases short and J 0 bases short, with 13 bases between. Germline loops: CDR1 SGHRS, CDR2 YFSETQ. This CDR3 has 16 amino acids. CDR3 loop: CASSLVLGHHSYEQYF. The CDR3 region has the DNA TGCGCCAGCAGCTTGGTCTTAGGACATCACTCCTACGAGCAGTACTTC.

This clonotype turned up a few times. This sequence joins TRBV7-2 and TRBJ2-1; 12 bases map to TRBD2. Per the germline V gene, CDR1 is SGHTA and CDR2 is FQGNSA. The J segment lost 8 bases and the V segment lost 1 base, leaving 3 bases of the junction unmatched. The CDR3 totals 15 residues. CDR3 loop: CASSLVASGRDEQFF. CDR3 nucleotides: TGTGCCAGCAGCTTAGTCGCTAGCGGGAGGGATGAGCAGTTCTTC.

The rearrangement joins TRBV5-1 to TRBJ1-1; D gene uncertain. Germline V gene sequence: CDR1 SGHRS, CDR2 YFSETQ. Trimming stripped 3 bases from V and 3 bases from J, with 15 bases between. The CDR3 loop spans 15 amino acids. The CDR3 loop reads CASSYAVNWDTEAFF. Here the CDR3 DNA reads TGCGCCAGCAGCTACGCCGTAAATTGGGACACTGAAGCTTTCTTT.

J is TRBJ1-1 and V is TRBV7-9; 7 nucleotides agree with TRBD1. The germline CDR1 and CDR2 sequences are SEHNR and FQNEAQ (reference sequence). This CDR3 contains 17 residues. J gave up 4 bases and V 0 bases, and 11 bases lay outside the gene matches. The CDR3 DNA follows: TGTGCCAGCAGCTTAGCGTATTTAGACAGGGCGAGCACTGAAGCTTTCTTT. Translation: CASSLAYLDRASTEAFF.

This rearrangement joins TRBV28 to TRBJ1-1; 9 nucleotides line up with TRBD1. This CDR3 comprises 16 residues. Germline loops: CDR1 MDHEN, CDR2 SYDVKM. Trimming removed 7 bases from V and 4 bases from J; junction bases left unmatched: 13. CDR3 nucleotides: TGTGCCAGCATCTCTCCATTGGGACAGGGCGGCACTGAAGCTTTCTTT. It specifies CASISPLGQGGTEAFF. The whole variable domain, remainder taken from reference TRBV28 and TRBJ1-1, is DVKVTQSSRYLVKRTGEKVFLECVQDMDHENMFWYRQDPGLGLRLIYFSYDVKMKEKGDIPEGYSVSREKKERFSLILESASTNQTSMYLCASISPLGQGGTEAFFGQGTRLTVV.

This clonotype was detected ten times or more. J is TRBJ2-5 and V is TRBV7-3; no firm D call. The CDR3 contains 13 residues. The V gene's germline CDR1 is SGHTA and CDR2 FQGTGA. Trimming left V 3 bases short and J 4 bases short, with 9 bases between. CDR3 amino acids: CASSFGFRETQYF. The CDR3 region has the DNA TGTGCCAGCAGCTTTGGTTTCCGAGAGACCCAGTACTTC.

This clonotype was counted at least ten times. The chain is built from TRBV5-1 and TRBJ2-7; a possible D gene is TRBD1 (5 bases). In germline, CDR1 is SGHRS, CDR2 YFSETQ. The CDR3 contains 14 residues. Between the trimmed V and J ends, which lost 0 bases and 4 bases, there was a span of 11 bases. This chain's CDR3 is CASSLVAGSYEQYF. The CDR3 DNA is TGCGCCAGCAGCTTGGTGGCAGGGTCTTACGAGCAGTACTTC.